What follows are 25 T cell receptor beta chains derived from one specimen sequenced in a study of T cell responses to AZD1222 COVID-19 vaccine. Method: immunoSEQ multiplex PCR; TCRdb's copy keeps in-frame clones and lacks some. Of about 110,000 clones in the sample, less than 95% are singletons; the top ten hold over 6.5%. The specimen comprised peripheral blood, sampled on day 0 of AZD1222 vaccination. Receptor source: an adult in good health.

The chain joins TRBV5-5 to TRBJ2-5, with 11 bases that match TRBD2. The CDR3 totals 16 residues. V lost 0 bases and J lost 1; bases outside the gene matches: 2. Germline-derived CDR1 and CDR2 are SGHKS and YYEKEE (reference sequence). The CDR3 DNA is TGTGCCAGCAGCTTGGTTAGCGGGGGGGCCCAAGAGACCCAGTACTTC. Translated, it gives CASSLVSGGAQETQYF.

CDR3 sequence: CASSFPTFRGYTF. CDR3 coding DNA: TGTGCCAGCAGTTTCCCGACTTTTCGGGGCTACACCTTC. The V gene is TRBV12-3 or TRBV12-4, the J gene TRBJ1-2, with unresolved D. V was trimmed by 3 bases and J by 8 bases, leaving 13 bases between them. CDR3 length: 13 amino acids.

This rearrangement joins TRBV28 to TRBJ1-2; no firm D call. V lost 3 bases and J lost 2, with 19 bases in between. The CDR3 is 17 residues long. Germline V gene lookup returns CDR1 MDHEN and CDR2 SYDVKM. As DNA, the CDR3 is TGTGCCAGCAGTTTGGCATCGGGCGCCCCCCGGAACTATGGCTACACCTTC. This translates into CASSLASGAPRNYGYTF.

In its sample, this clone was seen a few times. V usage is TRBV11-2 and J usage is TRBJ1-2; D is uncertain. V gave up 1 base and J gave up 0 bases, with 9 bases separating them. Germline values: CDR1 SGHAT, CDR2 FQNNGV. This CDR3 spans 15 amino acids. CDR3: CASSLVSGTNYGYTF. The CDR3 DNA is TGTGCCAGCAGCTTAGTCTCGGGGACTAACTATGGCTACACCTTC.

This chain links TRBV2 with TRBJ1-3; TRBD1 is a possible D gene (6 bases). V lost 6 bases and J lost 2, with 8 bases in between. This CDR3 comprises 13 residues. CDR1 and CDR2 from the germline V gene are SNHLY and FYNNEI. CDR3 DNA: TGTGCCAGCAGCCGGACAGCTGGAAACACCATATATTTT. This encodes CASSRTAGNTIYF.

This chain connects TRBV18 to TRBJ2-7; 7 bases agree with TRBD1. Germline loops: CDR1 KGHSH, CDR2 LQKENI. V gave up 3 bases and J gave up 5 bases; unmatched junction bases: 4. The CDR3 runs 13 residues. CDR3 bases: TGTGCCAGCTCACCCGCCCAGGGGGACGAGCAGTACTTC. Its protein is CASSPAQGDEQYF. The full variable domain, in which reference TRBV18 and TRBJ2-7 provide the parts outside the CDR3, is NAGVMQNPRHLVRRRGQEARLRCSPMKGHSHVYWYRQLPEEGLKFMVYLQKENIIDESGMPKERFSAEFPKEGPSILRIQQVVRGDSAAYFCASSPAQGDEQYFGPGTRLTVT.

The chain has TRBV27 and TRBJ1-4, with D perhaps TRBD1 (5 bases). The CDR3 spans 15 residues. Germline V gives CDR1 MNHEY, CDR2 SMNVEV (reference sequence). The ends were cut back, 5 bases at V and 3 bases at J, with 13 bases in the middle. The CDR3 nucleotides read TGTGCCAGCAGTCCTCCAGGGTGGGCTAATGAAAAACTGTTTTTT. The encoded protein is CASSPPGWANEKLFF.

The chain uses TRBV5-5 and TRBJ1-5, with 7 bases aligning to TRBD1. J gave up 3 bases and V 5 bases, and 5 bases lay outside the gene matches. The CDR3 is 14 residues long. Looked up from germline, CDR1 is SGHKS and CDR2 is YYEKEE (reference sequence). The DNA for the CDR3 is TGTGCCAGCAGTTTAGGACAGGTCAATCAGCCCCAGCATTTT. This encodes CASSLGQVNQPQHF.

This chain links TRBV18 with TRBJ1-6; D call uncertain. The CDR3 runs 15 residues. V was trimmed by 4 bases and J by 0 bases, leaving 7 bases between them. CDR1 and CDR2 from the germline V gene are KGHSH and LQKENI. Here the CDR3 DNA reads TGTGCCAGCTCACTCCAGAGCTCCTATAATTCACCCCTCCACTTT. Residues: CASSLQSSYNSPLHF.

This chain uses TRBV28 with TRBJ2-2; TRBD1 or TRBD2 may be the D gene (5 bases each). This CDR3 contains 16 residues. Germline V CDR1 and CDR2: MDHEN, SYDVKM. The ends were cut back, 6 bases at V and 5 bases at J, with 19 bases in the middle. The CDR3 nucleotides are TGTGCCAGCAGAACCCGGGACCTAGGTGGGACCGGGGAGCTGTTTTTT. It translates to CASRTRDLGGTGELFF.

The chain combines TRBV6-5 with TRBJ2-5, with D unclear. The CDR3 consists of 11 residues. V was shortened by 4 bases and J by 4 bases, with 4 bases between the two germline ends. The V gene's germline CDR1 is MNHEY and CDR2 SVGAGI. The CDR3 sequence: CASSWGETQYF. The CDR3 DNA reads as TGTGCCAGCAGTTGGGGAGAGACCCAGTACTTC.

This chain connects TRBV23-1 to TRBJ2-7; D unclear. TRBV23-1 qualifies as an ORF whose function is uncertain. Trimming pared 1 base from V and 7 bases from J, leaving 14 bases between. This CDR3 spans 14 amino acids. CDR3 loop: CASSQFSYDWEQYF. For the CDR3, the DNA is TGCGCCAGCAGTCAATTCTCCTACGATTGGGAGCAGTACTTC.

The chain joins TRBV5-5 to TRBJ1-1; D gene ambiguous. Germline CDR1 SGHKS, CDR2 YYEKEE (reference sequence). V dropped 3 bases and J dropped 4 bases, with 13 bases sitting between them. The CDR3 totals 14 residues. In nucleotides, the CDR3 is TGTGCCAGCAGCTCCGCCGGCGCGGGCACTGAAGCTTTCTTT. It translates to CASSSAGAGTEAFF.

V is TRBV4-1 and J is TRBJ1-2, with unresolved D. Germline values: CDR1 MGHRA, CDR2 YSYEKL. This CDR3 contains 15 residues. V lost 1 base to trimming and J lost 6 bases, with 15 bases between them. The chain's CDR3 is CASSQVGNVGNGYTF. The CDR3, as DNA: TGCGCCAGCAGCCAAGTAGGTAACGTGGGGAATGGCTACACCTTC.

The V and J genes are TRBV18 and TRBJ1-1, with 8 bases lining up with TRBD1. The CDR3 extends over 15 amino acids. CDR1 KGHSH and CDR2 LQKENI come from the germline V gene. The V and J ends lost 3 bases and 4 bases, in that order; junction bases with no gene match: 7. The CDR3 nucleotides are TGTGCCAGCTCACCCCGACAGGGGATAGGCACTGAAGCTTTCTTT. Residues: CASSPRQGIGTEAFF. Full variable domain (remainder filled in from reference TRBV18 and TRBJ1-1): NAGVMQNPRHLVRRRGQEARLRCSPMKGHSHVYWYRQLPEEGLKFMVYLQKENIIDESGMPKERFSAEFPKEGPSILRIQQVVRGDSAAYFCASSPRQGIGTEAFFGQGTRLTVV.

The chain combines TRBV2 with TRBJ2-3; D remains ambiguous. The V end lost 0 bases, the J end lost 4 bases, and 8 bases lay between the germline ends. CDR1 SNHLY and CDR2 FYNNEI come from the germline V gene. CDR3 size: 14 residues. This CDR3 reads CASSEAGYSDTQYF. The CDR3 region has the DNA TGTGCCAGCAGTGAAGCGGGGTACTCAGATACGCAGTATTTT.

This clone has only one observation. The gene calls are TRBV27 and TRBJ1-2; 7 bases line up with TRBD1. V gave up 5 bases and J gave up 7 bases; unmatched junction bases: 10. Germline CDR1 is MNHEY and CDR2 is SMNVEV (reference sequence). This CDR3 spans 14 amino acids. The CDR3 nucleotides read TGTGCCAGCAGTACCGACAGGGTTAGCGCTGGCTACACCTTC. Translating it yields CASSTDRVSAGYTF.

The chain links TRBV18 to TRBJ2-2, with no clear D. V gave up 2 bases and J gave up 4 bases, with 8 bases separating them. The CDR3 runs 14 residues. The germline CDR1 and CDR2 sequences are KGHSH and LQKENI. The CDR3 sequence: CASSPSQSTGELFF. The CDR3 nucleotides read TGTGCCAGCTCACCAAGCCAATCCACCGGGGAGCTGTTTTTT.

The chain has TRBV9 and TRBJ2-5, with 8 positions matching TRBD1. The CDR3 covers 15 residues. Germline V gives CDR1 SGDLS, CDR2 YYNGEE. The V segment lost 0 bases and the J segment 7 bases; nucleotides outside the gene matches: 8. CDR3 loop: CASSVARGPERTQYF. As DNA, the CDR3 is TGTGCCAGCAGCGTAGCCAGGGGGCCGGAGCGGACCCAGTACTTC.

The J gene is TRBJ1-3, the V gene TRBV5-5, with D perhaps matching TRBD1 (5 bases). V was trimmed by 1 base and J by 0 bases, leaving 8 bases between them. The CDR3 spans 15 residues. CDR1 is SGHKS, CDR2 YYEKEE, per germline (reference sequence). The CDR3 here is CASSLWGSSGNTIYF. The DNA of the CDR3 is TGTGCCAGCAGCTTGTGGGGGAGCTCTGGAAACACCATATATTTT.

The rearrangement uses TRBV5-4 and TRBJ2-2, with 8 bases lining up with TRBD2. Germline CDR1 reads SGHNT; CDR2 reads YYREEE (reference sequence). The CDR3 totals 16 residues. The V and J ends lost 5 bases and 3 bases, in that order; junction bases with no gene match: 9. The CDR3 reads CASRPGGPRDTGELFF. The CDR3 bases are TGTGCCAGCAGACCGGGGGGGCCACGCGACACCGGGGAGCTGTTTTTT.

The V and J genes are TRBV21-1 and TRBJ1-6; the table's TRBD1 call for D was not verified on the DNA. TRBV21-1 has pseudogene status. The length of the CDR3 is 14 residues. For the CDR3, the DNA is TGTGCCAGCAGCGAGGCGACAGGGGATTCACCCCTCCACTTT. It is translated as CASSEATGDSPLHF.

The gene calls are TRBV11-2 and TRBJ1-3; 8 positions match TRBD1. Germline CDR1 reads SGHAT; CDR2 reads FQNNGV. The CDR3 contains 16 residues. V lost 5 bases, J lost 0 bases, and 6 bases stayed unmatched. The CDR3 sequence is CASSPGTGSSGNTIYF. DNA of the CDR3: TGTGCCAGCAGCCCTGGGACAGGCTCCTCTGGAAACACCATATATTTT.

The gene calls are TRBV18 and TRBJ1-1; no clear D gene. The CDR3 is made up of 15 amino acids. The germline V gene has CDR1 KGHSH and CDR2 LQKENI. V was cut by 4 bases and J by 0 bases, with 12 bases left in between. The CDR3 protein is CASSLSDTMNTEAFF. CDR3 DNA sequence: TGTGCCAGCTCACTTTCAGACACGATGAACACTGAAGCTTTCTTT. Complete variable domain (other parts from reference TRBV18 and TRBJ1-1): NAGVMQNPRHLVRRRGQEARLRCSPMKGHSHVYWYRQLPEEGLKFMVYLQKENIIDESGMPKERFSAEFPKEGPSILRIQQVVRGDSAAYFCASSLSDTMNTEAFFGQGTRLTVV.

This clone has just one count. The chain carries TRBV6-5 and TRBJ1-2; D may be TRBD1 (6 bases). Germline CDR1 and CDR2: MNHEY and SVGAGI. This CDR3 spans 15 amino acids. V was shortened by 0 bases and J by 0 bases, with 8 bases between the two germline ends. For the CDR3, the DNA is TGTGCCAGCAGTTACTCACAGGGATCTAACTATGGCTACACCTTC. Residues: CASSYSQGSNYGYTF.